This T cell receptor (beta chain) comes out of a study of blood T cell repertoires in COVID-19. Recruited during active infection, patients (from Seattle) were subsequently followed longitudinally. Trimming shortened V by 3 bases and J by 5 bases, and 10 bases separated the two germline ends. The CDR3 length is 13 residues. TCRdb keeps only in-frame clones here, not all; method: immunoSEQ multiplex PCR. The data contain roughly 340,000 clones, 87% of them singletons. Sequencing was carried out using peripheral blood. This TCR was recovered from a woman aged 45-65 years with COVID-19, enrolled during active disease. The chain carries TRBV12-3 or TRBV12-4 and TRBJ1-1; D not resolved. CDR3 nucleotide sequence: TGTGCCAGCAGTTTGAACATCAGAACTGAAGCTTTCTTT. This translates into CASSLNIRTEAFF.